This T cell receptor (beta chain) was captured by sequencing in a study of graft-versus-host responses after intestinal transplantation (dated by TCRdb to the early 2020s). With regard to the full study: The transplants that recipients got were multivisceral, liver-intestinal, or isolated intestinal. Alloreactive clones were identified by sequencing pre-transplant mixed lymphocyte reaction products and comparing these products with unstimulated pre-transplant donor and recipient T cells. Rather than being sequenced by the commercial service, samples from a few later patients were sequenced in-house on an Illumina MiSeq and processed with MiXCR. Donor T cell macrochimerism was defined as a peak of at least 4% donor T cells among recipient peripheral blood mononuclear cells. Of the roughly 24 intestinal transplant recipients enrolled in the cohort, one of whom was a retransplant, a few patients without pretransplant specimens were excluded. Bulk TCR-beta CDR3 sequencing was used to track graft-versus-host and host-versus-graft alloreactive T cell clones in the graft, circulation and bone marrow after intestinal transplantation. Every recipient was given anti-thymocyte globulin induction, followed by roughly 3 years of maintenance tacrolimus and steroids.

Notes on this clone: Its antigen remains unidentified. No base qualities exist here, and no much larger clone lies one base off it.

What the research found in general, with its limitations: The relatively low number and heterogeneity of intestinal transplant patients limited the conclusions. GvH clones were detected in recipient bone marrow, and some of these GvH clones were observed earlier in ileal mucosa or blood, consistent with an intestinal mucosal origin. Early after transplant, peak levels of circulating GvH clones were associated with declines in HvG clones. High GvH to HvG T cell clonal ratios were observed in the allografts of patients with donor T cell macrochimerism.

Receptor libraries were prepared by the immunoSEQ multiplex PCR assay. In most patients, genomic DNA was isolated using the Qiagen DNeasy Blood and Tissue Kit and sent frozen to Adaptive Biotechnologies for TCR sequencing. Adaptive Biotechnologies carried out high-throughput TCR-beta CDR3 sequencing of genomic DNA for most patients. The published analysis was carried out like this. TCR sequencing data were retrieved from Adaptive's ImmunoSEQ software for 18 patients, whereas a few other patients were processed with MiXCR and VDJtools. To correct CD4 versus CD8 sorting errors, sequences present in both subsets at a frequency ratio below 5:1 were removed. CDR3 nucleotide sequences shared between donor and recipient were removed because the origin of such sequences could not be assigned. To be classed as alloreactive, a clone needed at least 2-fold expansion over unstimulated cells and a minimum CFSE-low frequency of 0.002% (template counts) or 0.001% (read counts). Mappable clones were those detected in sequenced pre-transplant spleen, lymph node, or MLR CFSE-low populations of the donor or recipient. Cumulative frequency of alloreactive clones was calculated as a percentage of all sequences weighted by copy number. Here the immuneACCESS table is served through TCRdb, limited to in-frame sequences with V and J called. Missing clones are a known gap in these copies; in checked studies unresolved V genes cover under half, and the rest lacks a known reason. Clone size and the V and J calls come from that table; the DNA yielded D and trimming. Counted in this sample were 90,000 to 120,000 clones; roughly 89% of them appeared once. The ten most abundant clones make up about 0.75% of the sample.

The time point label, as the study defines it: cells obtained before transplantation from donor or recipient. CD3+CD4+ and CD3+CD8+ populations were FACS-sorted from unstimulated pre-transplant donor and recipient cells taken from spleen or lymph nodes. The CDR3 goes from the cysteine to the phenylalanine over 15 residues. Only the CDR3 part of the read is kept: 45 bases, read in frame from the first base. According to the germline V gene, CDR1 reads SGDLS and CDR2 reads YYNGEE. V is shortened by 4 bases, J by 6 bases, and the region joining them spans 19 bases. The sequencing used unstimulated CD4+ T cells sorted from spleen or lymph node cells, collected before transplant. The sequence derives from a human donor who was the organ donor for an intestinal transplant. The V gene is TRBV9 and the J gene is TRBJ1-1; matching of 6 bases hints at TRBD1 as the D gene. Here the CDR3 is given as CASSPQGGGVAEAFF. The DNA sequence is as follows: TGTGCCAGCAGCCCTCAAGGGGGAGGGGTGGCTGAAGCTTTCTTT.